This TCR beta chain was recovered during a study of T cell responses to AZD1222 COVID-19 vaccine. Generated by immunoSEQ multiplex PCR, the TCRdb table keeps only in-frame clones and is missing some. This table holds 150,000 to 200,000 clones, almost 95% found once. The V end was cut by 4 bases, the J end by 4 bases, with 10 bases between. The CDR3 covers 13 residues. Germline CDR1 is LGHNA and CDR2 is YSLEER. As to this clone: Its specificity is not known.

Whole-study findings and limits: The study found vaccine-associated CD4 TCRs spanning spike, dominant at 160-218 and 743-854. Researchers took repertoire samples only after the peak T cell response had come. White British ancestry dominated among donors, who included more females, and clonal diversity was possibly underestimated.

This chain uses TRBV4-3 with TRBJ1-2, with D perhaps TRBD1 (6 bases). This TCR came from an adult in good health. The sample consisted of peripheral blood, taken on day 0 of AZD1222 vaccination. DNA of the CDR3: TGCGCCAGCAGCCGATCGGACAGCTATGGCTACACCTTC. This codes for CASSRSDSYGYTF.